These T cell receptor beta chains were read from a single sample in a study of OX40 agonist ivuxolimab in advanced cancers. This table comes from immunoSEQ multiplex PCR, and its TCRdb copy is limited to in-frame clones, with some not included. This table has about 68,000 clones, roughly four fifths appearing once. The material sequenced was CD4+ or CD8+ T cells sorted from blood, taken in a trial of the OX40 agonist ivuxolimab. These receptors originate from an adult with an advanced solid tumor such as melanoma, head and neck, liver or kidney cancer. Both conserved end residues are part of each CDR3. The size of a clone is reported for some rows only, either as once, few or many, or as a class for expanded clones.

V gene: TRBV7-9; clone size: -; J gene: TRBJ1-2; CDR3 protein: CASSPGNAMGGYTF
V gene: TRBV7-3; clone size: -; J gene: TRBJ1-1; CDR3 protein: CASRYSGTENTEAFF
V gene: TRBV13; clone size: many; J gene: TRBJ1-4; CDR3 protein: CATKRGVSEEKLFF
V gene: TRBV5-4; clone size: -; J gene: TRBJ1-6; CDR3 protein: CASSRGGVEPLSSPLHF
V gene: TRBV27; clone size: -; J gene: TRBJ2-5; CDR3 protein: CASSFKLQGRKETQYF
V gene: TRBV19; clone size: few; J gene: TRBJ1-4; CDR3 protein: CASSPQTGGNEKLFF
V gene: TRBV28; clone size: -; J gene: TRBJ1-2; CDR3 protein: CASSFLGQAPYTF
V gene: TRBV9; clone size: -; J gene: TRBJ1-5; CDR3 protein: CASSVDSGSQPQHF
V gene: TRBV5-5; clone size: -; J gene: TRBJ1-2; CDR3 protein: CASSSTDRPYNYGYTF
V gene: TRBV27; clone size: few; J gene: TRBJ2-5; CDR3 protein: CASKGTGGRQTQYF
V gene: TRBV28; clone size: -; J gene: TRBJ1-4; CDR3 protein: CASIEDRAAEKLFF
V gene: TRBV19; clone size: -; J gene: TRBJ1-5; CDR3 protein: CASSSPDRGPNQPQHF
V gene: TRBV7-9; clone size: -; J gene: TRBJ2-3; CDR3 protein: CASSLEDTQYF
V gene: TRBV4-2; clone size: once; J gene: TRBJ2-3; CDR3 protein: CASSQDPRRGGGDTQYF
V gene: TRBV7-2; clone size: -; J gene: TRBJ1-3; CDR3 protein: CASSFSGASGNTIYF
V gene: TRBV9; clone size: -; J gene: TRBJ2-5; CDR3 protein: CASSVAFGLARETQYF
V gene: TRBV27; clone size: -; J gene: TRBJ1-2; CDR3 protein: CASSLSRPEYGYTF
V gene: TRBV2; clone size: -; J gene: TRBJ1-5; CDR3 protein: CASSEFGTDNQPQHF
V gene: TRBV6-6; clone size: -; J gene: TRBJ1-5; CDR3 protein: CASSYTPGEPQHF
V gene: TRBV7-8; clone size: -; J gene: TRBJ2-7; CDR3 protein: CASSPPGLGGEQYF
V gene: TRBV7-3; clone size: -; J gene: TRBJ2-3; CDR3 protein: CASSLNRGDTQYF
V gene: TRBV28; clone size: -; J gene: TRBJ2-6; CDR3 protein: CASSFYSGANVLTF
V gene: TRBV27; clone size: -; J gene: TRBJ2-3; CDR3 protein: CASSFLFGLAGELDTQYF
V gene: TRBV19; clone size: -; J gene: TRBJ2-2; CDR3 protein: CATEPGLAGGNTGELFF
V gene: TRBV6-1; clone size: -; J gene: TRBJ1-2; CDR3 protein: CASSEGFYGYTF
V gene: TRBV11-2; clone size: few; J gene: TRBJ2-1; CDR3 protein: CASSPVGERNREQFF
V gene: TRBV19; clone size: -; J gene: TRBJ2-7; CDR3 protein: CASSMFGGNEQYF
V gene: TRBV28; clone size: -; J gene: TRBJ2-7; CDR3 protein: CASSLNLPVGEQYF
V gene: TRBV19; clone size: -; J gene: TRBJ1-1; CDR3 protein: CASSIVMAGPQGTEAFF